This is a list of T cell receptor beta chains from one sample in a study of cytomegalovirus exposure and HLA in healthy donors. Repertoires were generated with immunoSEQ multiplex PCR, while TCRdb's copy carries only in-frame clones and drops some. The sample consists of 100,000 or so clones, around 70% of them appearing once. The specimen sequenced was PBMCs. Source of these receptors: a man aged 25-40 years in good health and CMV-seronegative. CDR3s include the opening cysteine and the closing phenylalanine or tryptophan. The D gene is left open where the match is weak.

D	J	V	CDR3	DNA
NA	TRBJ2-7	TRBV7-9	CASSPWAGEAEQYF	TGTGCCAGCAGCCCTTGGGCAGGGGAAGCCGAGCAGTACTTC
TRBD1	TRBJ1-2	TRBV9	CASSPTGGNYGYTF	TGTGCCAGCAGCCCGACAGGGGGGAACTATGGCTACACCTTC
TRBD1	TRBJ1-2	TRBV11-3	CASGGTGRYTF	TGTGCCAGCGGCGGGACAGGCCGCTACACCTTC
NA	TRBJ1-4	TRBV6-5	CASSYQQGFEKLFF	TGTGCCAGCAGTTACCAACAGGGTTTTGAAAAACTGTTTTTT
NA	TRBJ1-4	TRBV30	CAWSVGAPNEKLFF	TGTGCCTGGAGTGTAGGGGCTCCTAATGAAAAACTGTTTTTT
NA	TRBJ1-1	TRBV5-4	CASSLASDSEAFF	TGTGCCAGCAGCTTGGCATCAGATTCTGAAGCTTTCTTT
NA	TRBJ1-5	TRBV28	CASSLQYRVGQPQHF	TGTGCCAGCAGTTTACAGTACAGGGTCGGTCAGCCCCAGCATTTT
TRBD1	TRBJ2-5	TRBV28	CASSLSWGQGPEETQYF	TGTGCCAGCAGTTTATCGTGGGGACAGGGCCCCGAAGAGACCCAGTACTTC
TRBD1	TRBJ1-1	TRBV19	CASSLGGTASNTEAFF	TGTGCCAGTAGTCTCGGCGGGACAGCCTCGAACACTGAAGCTTTCTTT
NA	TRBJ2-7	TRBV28	CASSEGGGYGAHEQYF	TGTGCCAGCAGTGAGGGGGGGGGATATGGGGCCCACGAGCAGTACTTC